This T cell receptor beta chain was found in a study of T-cell memory formation after mild COVID-19. TCR alpha and TCR beta cDNA libraries carrying sample barcodes and UMIs were produced by 5'RACE using constant-segment primers. Each CDR3 protein is one row after TCRdb ran MiXCR on the 5' RACE reads. The table records 350,000 to 550,000 distinct CDR3 sequences, approximately 18% of them present only once. There are a few counts of this clonotype. Its specificity is not known. General observations from the study: Among CD4+ contracting clones, most were CM and EM, and CD8+ ones EMRA.

Trimming shortened V by 2 bases and J by 1 base, and 10 bases separated the two germline ends. CDR1 and CDR2 from the germline V gene are KGHDR and SFDVKD. This CDR3 is 15 amino acids long. The sample was PBMCs or a T cell subset sorted from them (not recorded which). The receptor comes from a man between 18 and 29 years old who had mild COVID-19 (a few samples of this study predate the infection). Cell type and time point are not known. The chain carries TRBV24-1 and TRBJ1-1, with unresolved D. The CDR3 region has the DNA TGTGCCACCAGTGATTCACGGACGGGGAACACTGAAGCTTTCTTT. Translation: CATSDSRTGNTEAFF.